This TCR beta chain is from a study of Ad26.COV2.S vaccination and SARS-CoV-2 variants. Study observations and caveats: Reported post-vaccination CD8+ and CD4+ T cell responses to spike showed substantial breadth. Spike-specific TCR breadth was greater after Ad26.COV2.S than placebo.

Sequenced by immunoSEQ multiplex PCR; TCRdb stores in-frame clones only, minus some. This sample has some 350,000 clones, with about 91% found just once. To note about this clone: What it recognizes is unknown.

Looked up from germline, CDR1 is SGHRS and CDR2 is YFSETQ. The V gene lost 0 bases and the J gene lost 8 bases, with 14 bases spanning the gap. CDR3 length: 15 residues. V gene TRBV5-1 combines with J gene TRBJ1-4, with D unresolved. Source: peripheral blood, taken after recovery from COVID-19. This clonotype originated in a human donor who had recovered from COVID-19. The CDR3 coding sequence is TGCGCCAGCAGCTTGGCGGCGGGTTTTGGGGAAAAACTGTTTTTT. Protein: CASSLAAGFGEKLFF.